The entry that follows covers one T cell receptor (beta chain) sequence. The antigen remains undetermined. These data belong to a study of T cells in Graves' hyperthyroidism and ophthalmopathy. Overall study findings and caveats: In validation, the model predicted ophthalmopathy. These predictions came a median approximately six months before onset.

The study defined stable Graves' hyperthyroidism as no ophthalmopathy progression within 18 months. The source material, RNA transcripts, was used to amplify TCR beta CDR3 regions. First-round RT-PCR of the TCR CDR3 relied on the HTBI primer set. TCRdb analysed the multiplex PCR reads with MiXCR anew, one entry per CDR3 protein. Of some 98,000 distinct CDR3 sequences detected, 35% to 50% appear once; the ten largest clones hold around 9.6%. The CDR3 consists of 16 residues. J gave up 10 bases and V 6 bases, and 17 bases lay outside the gene matches. CDR1 and CDR2 (germline): SEHNR, FQNEAQ (reference sequence).

This TCR was recovered from a young woman with Graves' hyperthyroidism. The sequenced sample consisted of peripheral blood or thyroid tissue (not recorded which). J is TRBJ2-2 and V is TRBV7-9; 7 bases match TRBD2. The CDR3 sequence is CASSSFRGGSTEELFF. DNA for the CDR3: TGTGCCAGCAGTTCGTTCCGGGGCGGGAGTACTGAGGAGCTGTTTTTT.